A single sample is the source of the 3 T cell receptor beta chains below, sequenced in a study of regulatory T cells in long-lasting Graves disease. As to time point: newly diagnosed GD, antithyroid drugs for less than 3 months. Generation of the TCR library employed RNA extracted from PBMCs. To make TCR beta libraries, researchers used iRepertoire HTBI primers and Arm-PCR of CDR3 regions. TCRdb reprocessed the multiplex PCR reads via MiXCR and lists one record per CDR3 protein. The data contain about 540,000 distinct CDR3 sequences, about 13% of them singletons. The sample was also reused in another study, on T cells in Graves' hyperthyroidism and ophthalmopathy.

This sample comprised peripheral blood mononuclear cells (PBMCs), obtained at new diagnosis, from a patient treated with antithyroid drugs. All receptors derive from a young man with Graves disease.

This clonotype was detected ten times or more. V gene TRBV20-1 combines with J gene TRBJ2-3, with unresolved D. V shed 6 bases and J shed 10 bases, with 14 bases lying between them. CDR1 and CDR2 (germline): DFQATT, SNEGSKA (reference sequence). The CDR3 has 11 amino acids. This CDR3 is CSADDLHPQYF. In DNA, the CDR3 is TGCAGTGCGGACGACCTTCACCCGCAGTATTTT.

This clonotype showed up many times. This chain connects TRBV27 to TRBJ1-1, with D possibly matching TRBD1 (5 bases). Trimming took 5 bases from V and 3 from J, leaving 16 bases between them. The CDR3 extends over 15 amino acids. From germline, CDR1 is MNHEY and CDR2 SMNVEV (reference sequence). CDR3 in amino acids: CASSATALGYTEAFF. The DNA for the CDR3 is TGTGCCAGCAGTGCGACAGCGCTGGGGTACACTGAAGCTTTCTTT.

The chain joins TRBV20-1 to TRBJ2-6, with 8 bases matching TRBD1. The CDR3 spans 15 residues. The germline gives CDR1 DFQATT, CDR2 SNEGSKA (reference sequence). The trim removed 1 base at V and 4 bases at J, leaving 3 bases unmatched. This chain's CDR3 is CSARGTGIGANVLTF. As DNA, the CDR3 is TGCAGTGCTAGAGGGACAGGGATAGGGGCCAACGTCCTGACTTTC.